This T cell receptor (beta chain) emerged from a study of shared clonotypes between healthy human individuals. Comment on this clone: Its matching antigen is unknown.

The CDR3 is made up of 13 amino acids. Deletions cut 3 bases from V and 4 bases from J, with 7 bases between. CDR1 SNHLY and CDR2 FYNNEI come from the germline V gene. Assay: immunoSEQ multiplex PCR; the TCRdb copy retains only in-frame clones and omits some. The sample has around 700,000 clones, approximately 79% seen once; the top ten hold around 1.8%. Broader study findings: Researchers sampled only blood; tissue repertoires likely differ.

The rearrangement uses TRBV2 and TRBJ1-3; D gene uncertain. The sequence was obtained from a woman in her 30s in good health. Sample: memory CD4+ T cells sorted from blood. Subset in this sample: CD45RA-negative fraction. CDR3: CASSEGWGNTIYF. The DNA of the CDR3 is TGTGCCAGCAGTGAGGGGTGGGGAAACACCATATATTTT.